This TCR beta chain is drawn from a study of cytomegalovirus exposure and HLA in healthy donors. Study results and limitations: Evidence from a later analysis indicated that most CMV-associated TCR beta chains looked HLA-restricted. At a 0.05 false discovery rate, a later analysis found 15,000 to 20,000 TCR beta sequences to be associated with HLA alleles.

With 1 base removed from V and 6 bases from J, the gap between germline ends came to 11 bases. Germline V CDR1 and CDR2: SGHNT, YYREEE (reference sequence). CDR3 length: 13 residues. As regards this clone: The target antigen is unknown.

The PCR employed 60 Vbeta primers together with 13 Jbeta primers. The method was immunoSEQ multiplex PCR; TCRdb's version includes in-frame clones alone and lacks a portion of them. The sample includes roughly 110,000 clones, around 73% of them seen just once. Sequenced input: PBMCs. This clonotype was obtained from a man aged 25-45 years in good health and CMV-seronegative. The chain couples TRBV5-4 to TRBJ2-7; D unresolved. For the CDR3, the DNA is TGTGCCAGCAGCTTGTCGGGTCCTGGCGAGCAGTACTTC. This codes for CASSLSGPGEQYF. Complete variable domain (other parts from reference TRBV5-4 and TRBJ2-7): ETGVTQSPTHLIKTRGQQVTLRCSSQSGHNTVSWYQQALGQGPQFIFQYYREEENGRGNFPPRFSGLQFPNYSSELNVNALELDDSALYLCASSLSGPGEQYFGPGTRLTVT.